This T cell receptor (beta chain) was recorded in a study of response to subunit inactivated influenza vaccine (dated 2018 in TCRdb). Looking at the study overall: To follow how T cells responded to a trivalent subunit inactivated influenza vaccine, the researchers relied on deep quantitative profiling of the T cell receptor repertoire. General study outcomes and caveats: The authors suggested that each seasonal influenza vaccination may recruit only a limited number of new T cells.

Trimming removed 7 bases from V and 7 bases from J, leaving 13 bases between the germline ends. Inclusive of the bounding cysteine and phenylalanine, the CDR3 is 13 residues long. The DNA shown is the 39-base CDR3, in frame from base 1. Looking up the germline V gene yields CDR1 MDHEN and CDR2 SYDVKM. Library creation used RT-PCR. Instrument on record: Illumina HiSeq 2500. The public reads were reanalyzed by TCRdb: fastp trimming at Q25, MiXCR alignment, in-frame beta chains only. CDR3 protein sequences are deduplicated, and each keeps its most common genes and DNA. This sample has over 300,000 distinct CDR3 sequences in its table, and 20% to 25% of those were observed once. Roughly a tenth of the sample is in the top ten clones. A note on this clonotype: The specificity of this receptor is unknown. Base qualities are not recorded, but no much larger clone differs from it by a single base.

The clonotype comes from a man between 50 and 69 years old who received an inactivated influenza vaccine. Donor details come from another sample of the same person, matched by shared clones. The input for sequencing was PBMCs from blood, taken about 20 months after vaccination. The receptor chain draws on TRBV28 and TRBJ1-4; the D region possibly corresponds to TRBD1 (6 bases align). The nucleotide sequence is TGTGCCAGCATACCCGGGGGCGGTGAAAAACTGTTTTTT. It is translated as CASIPGGGEKLFF.